This T cell receptor beta chain was recorded in a study of blood T cell repertoires in COVID-19. Across the study: Researchers got acute and convalescent COVID-19 samples from the United States, Italy and Spain. The analysed material was cDNA or gDNA that came from T cells, B-cell-depleted T cells, or PBMCs.

In the authors' workflow: Reference gene primer amplification gave nucleated cell count estimates. Using immunoSEQ multiplex PCR, the repertoire was profiled, and TCRdb retains in-frame clones only, with some absent. That table is the source of V, J and clone size, and D and trimming were worked out from the DNA. The sample shows 200,000 to 300,000 clones, about 83% of them seen only once. This CDR3 contains 17 residues. CDR1 and CDR2 from the germline V gene are LGHDT and YNNKEL (reference sequence). V lost 0 bases and J lost 3; bases outside the gene matches: 11. What was sequenced was peripheral blood. J is TRBJ2-7 and V is TRBV3-1 (or the pseudogene TRBV3-2); 7 nucleotides align to TRBD2. The TCR sequence derives from a human donor in a cohort sampled during active COVID-19. The CDR3 loop reads CASSQEGGGTSRYEQYF. CDR3 bases: TGTGCCAGCAGCCAAGAGGGGGGAGGGACTTCACGCTACGAGCAGTACTTC.